These T cell receptor beta chains were read from a single sample in a study of T cells in Graves' hyperthyroidism and ophthalmopathy. TCRdb analysed the multiplex PCR reads with MiXCR anew, one entry per CDR3 protein. This table holds around 540,000 distinct CDR3 sequences, roughly 50% found once. Sequenced: peripheral blood or thyroid tissue (not recorded which). The origin of the receptors is a woman aged 18-29 years with Graves' hyperthyroidism. Each CDR3 is given without its conserved first and last residue. The order of the fields is V gene, CDR3 protein.

>TRBV2
ASKDGGHGYT
>TRBV10-3
AINDGELF
>TRBV25-1
ASSDDRGSVGNTIY
>TRBV29-1
SVTSGRNTGELF
>TRBV7-8
ASSRIQRVGFNSPLH
>TRBV19
ASISPGMNTEAF
>TRBV19
ASRDRVNYEQY
>TRBV12-3/TRBV12-4
ASSPRTGYGEQY
>TRBV20-1
SARGGTGSPLH
>TRBV20-1
SAVLESRNQPQH
>TRBV24-1
ATSEGRGLEAF
>TRBV29-1
SVVAFGGGANYGYT
>TRBV7-3
ASPDRVGPEAF
>TRBV7-6
ASSLAPGGEQY
>TRBV10-3
AHQVGASGIEETQY
>TRBV7-2
ASSLDFQDPEAF
>TRBV20-1
SASDMYSNQPQH
>TRBV6-5
ASRAYSGASYEQY
>TRBV10-3
ASQSRDRANSPLH
>TRBV7-9
ASSQGLAGVKTQY
>TRBV9
ASSVVDGELF
>TRBV25-1
ASLRGGTLEQY
>TRBV7-8
ASSLVTDMNTEAF
>TRBV20-1
SAPGGDTGELF
>TRBV6-1
ASTIRNRPNTEAF
>TRBV20-1
SARGTGDYEQY
>TRBV24-1
ATSDQQGSNQPQH
>TRBV7-3
ATLGRGYEQY
>TRBV2
ASKPPQGPPNYT
>TRBV24-1
ATSDPWGTASSTDTQY
>TRBV5-1
ASSLLGNQPQH
>TRBV7-2
ASSLIGLAGTQQY
>TRBV7-2
ASTHTMGGSPLH
>TRBV7-9
ASSLGADFRAGELF
>TRBV5-8
ASSSYETQY
>TRBV2
ASRSGGIRVHSNQPQH
>TRBV7-9
AGAGGGNQPQH
>TRBV7-2
ASSPGGGDGYT
>TRBV6-1
ASSYSKFTYGCT
>TRBV19
ASSADRDFYGYT
>TRBV19
ASRSGIGMAEAF
>TRBV11-2
ASSLRSGGTEAF
>TRBV10-3
ASRRRGDNEAF
>TRBV29-1
SVESRPREQY
>TRBV12-3/TRBV12-4
ASSVAAGTTNEKLF
>TRBV7-2
ASSYRRPYEQY
>TRBV19
AWSGTGQDYGYT
>TRBV20-1
SAREGQGRRSPLH
>TRBV20-1
SARGAASNTEAF
>TRBV2
ASSELRGGNEKLF
>TRBV7-3
ASSRTTGNEQY
>TRBV15
ATSRGGGDTGELF
>TRBV2
ASSEWAAGLMRNTEAF
>TRBV20-1
SARDRVTQY
>TRBV24-1
ATEGLAGTGELF
>TRBV29-1
SVETGGYTIY
>TRBV25-1
ASSESGSPSEAL